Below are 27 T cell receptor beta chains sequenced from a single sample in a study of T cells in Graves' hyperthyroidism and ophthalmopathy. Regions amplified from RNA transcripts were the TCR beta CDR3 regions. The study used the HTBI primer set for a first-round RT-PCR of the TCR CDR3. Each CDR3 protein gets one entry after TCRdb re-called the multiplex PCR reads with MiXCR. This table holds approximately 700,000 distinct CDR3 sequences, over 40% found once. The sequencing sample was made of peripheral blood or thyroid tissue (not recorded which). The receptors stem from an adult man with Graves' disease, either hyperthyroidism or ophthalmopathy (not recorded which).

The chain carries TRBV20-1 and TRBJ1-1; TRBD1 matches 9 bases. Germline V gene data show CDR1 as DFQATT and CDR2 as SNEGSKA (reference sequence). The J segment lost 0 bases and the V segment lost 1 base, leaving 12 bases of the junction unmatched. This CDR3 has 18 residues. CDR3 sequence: CSARAPSGTGLVNTEAFF. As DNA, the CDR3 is TGCAGTGCTAGAGCCCCCTCCGGGACAGGGCTCGTGAACACTGAAGCTTTCTTT.

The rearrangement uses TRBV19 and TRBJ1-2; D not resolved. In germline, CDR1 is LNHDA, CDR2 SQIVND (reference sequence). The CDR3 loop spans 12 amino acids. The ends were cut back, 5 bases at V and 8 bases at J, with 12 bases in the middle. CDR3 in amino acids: CASSPYIGGYTF. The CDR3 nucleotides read TGTGCCAGTAGTCCTTATATCGGCGGCTACACCTTC.

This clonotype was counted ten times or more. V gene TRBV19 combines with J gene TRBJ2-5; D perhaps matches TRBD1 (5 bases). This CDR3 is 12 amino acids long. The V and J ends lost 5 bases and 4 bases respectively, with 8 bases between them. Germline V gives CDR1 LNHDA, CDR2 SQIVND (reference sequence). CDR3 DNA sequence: TGTGCCAGTAGTGATCAGGGAGAGACCCAGTACTTC. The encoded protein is CASSDQGETQYF.

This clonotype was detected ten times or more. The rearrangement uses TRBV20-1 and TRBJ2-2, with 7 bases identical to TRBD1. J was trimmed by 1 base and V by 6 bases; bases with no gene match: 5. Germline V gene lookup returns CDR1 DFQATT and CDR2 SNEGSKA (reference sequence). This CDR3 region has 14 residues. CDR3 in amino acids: CSAPGQENTGELFF. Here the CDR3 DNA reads TGCAGTGCCCCTGGACAGGAGAACACCGGGGAGCTGTTTTTT.

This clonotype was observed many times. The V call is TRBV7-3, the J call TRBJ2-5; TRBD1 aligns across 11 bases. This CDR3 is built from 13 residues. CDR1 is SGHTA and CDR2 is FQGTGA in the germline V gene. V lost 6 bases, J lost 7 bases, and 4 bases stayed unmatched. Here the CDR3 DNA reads TGTGCCAGCAGTACGGGACAGGGGGGGACCCAGTACTTC. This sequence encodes CASSTGQGGTQYF.

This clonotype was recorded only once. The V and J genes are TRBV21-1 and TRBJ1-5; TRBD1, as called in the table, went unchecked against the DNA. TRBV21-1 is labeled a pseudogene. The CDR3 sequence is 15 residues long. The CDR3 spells CASSIYRGLNQPQHF. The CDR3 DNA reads TGTGCCAGCAGCATTTACAGGGGGCTCAACCAGCCCCAGCATTTT.

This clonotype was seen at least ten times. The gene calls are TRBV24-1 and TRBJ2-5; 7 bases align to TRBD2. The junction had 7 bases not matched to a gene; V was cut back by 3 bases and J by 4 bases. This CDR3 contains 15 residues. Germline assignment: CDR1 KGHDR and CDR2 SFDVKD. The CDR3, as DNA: TGTGCCACCAGTGATGGCCCCTCGGGGGGAGAGACCCAGTACTTC. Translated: CATSDGPSGGETQYF.

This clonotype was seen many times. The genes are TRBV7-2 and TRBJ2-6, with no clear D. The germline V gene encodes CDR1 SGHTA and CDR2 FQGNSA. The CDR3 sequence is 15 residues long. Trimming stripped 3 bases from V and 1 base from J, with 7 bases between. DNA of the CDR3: TGTGCCAGCAGCTTGGTTCCTTCTGGGGCCAACGTCCTGACTTTC. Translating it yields CASSLVPSGANVLTF. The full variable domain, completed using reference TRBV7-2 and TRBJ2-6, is GAGVSQSPSNKVTEKGKDVELRCDPISGHTALYWYRQSLGQGLEFLIYFQGNSAPDKSGLPSDRFSAERTGGSVSTLTIQRTQQEDSAVYLCASSLVPSGANVLTFGAGSRLTVL.

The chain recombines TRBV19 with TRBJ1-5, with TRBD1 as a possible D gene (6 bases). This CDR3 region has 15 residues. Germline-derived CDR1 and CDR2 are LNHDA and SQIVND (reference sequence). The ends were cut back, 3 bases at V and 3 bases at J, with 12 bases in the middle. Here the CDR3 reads CASSMLGDINQPQHF. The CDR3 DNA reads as TGTGCCAGTAGTATGTTGGGGGACATCAATCAGCCCCAGCATTTT.

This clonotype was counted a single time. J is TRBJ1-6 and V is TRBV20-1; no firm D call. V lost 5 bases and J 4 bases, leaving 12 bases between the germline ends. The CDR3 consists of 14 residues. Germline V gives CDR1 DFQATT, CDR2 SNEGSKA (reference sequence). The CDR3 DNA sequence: TGCAGTGCTTTACGGACGGATTATAATTCACCCCTCCACTTT. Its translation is CSALRTDYNSPLHF.

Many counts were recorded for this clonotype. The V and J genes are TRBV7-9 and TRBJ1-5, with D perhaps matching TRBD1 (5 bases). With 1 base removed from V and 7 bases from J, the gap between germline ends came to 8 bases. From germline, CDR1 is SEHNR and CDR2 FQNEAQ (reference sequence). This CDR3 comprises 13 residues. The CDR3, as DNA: TGTGCCAGCAGCTTAGATGCAGGGCAGCCCCAGCATTTT. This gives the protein CASSLDAGQPQHF. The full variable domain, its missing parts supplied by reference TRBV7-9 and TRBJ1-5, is DTGVSQNPRHKITKRGQNVTFRCDPISEHNRLYWYRQTLGQGPEFLTYFQNEAQLEKSRLLSDRFSAERPKGSFSTLEIQRTEQGDSAMYLCASSLDAGQPQHFGDGTRLSIL.

CDR3 protein: CASSVGTWIEETQYF. The CDR3 DNA reads as TGTGCCAGCAGTGTAGGGACATGGATAGAAGAGACCCAGTACTTC. The chain is built from TRBV25-1 and TRBJ2-5, with D perhaps matching TRBD1 (6 bases). Germline-derived CDR1 and CDR2 are MGHDK and SYGVNS. The ends were cut back, 4 bases at V and 3 bases at J, with 15 bases in the middle. The CDR3 spans 15 residues.

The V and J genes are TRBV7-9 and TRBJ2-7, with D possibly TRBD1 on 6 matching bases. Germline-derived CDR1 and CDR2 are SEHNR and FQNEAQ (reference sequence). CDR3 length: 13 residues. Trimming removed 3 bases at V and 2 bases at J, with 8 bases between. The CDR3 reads CASSFRDTYEQYF. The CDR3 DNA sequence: TGTGCCAGCAGCTTCCGGGACACCTACGAGCAGTACTTC.

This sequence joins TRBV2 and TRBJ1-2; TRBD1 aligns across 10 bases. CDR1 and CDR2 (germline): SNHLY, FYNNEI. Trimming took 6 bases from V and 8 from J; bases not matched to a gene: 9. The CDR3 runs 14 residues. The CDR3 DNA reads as TGTGCCAGCAGATCGACCGGGACAGGGGACGGCTACACCTTC. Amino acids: CASRSTGTGDGYTF.

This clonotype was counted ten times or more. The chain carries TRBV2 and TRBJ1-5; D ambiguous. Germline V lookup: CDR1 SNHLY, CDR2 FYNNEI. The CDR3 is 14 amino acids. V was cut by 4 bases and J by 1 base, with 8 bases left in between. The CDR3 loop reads CASSGRESNQPQHF. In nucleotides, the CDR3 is TGTGCCAGCAGTGGGCGGGAGAGCAATCAGCCCCAGCATTTT.

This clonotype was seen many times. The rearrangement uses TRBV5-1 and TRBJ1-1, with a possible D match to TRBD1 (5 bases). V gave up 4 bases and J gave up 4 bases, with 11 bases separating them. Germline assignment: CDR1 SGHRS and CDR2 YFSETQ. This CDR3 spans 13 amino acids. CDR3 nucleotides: TGCGCCAGCAGCGGACCGAGGGGCACTGAAGCTTTCTTT. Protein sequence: CASSGPRGTEAFF.

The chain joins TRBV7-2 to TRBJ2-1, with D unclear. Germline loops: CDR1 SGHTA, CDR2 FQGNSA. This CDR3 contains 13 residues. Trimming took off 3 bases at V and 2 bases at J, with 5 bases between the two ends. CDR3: CASSFDPYNEQFF. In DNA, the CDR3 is TGTGCCAGCAGCTTTGATCCCTACAATGAGCAGTTCTTC.

The CDR3 here is CASSLGWTDFSYEQYF. DNA of the CDR3: TGTGCCAGCAGCTTAGGTTGGACCGATTTCTCCTACGAGCAGTACTTC. V usage is TRBV7-3 and J usage is TRBJ2-7; no clear D. The germline V and J ends were trimmed by 2 bases and 0 bases, with 14 bases remaining between them. CDR1 is SGHTA, CDR2 FQGTGA, per germline. This CDR3 region has 16 residues.

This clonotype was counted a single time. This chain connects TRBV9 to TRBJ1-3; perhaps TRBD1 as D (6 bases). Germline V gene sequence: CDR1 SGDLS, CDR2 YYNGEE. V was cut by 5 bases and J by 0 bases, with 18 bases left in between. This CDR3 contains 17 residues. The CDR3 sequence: CASSLAQGSSSGNTIYF. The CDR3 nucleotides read TGTGCCAGCAGTTTAGCACAGGGCTCGTCCTCTGGAAACACCATATATTTT.

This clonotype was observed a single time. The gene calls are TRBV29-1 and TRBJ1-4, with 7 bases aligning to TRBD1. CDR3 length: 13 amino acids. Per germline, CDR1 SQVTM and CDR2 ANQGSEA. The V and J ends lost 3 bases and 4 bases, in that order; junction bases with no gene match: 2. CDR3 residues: CSVDGTDNEKLFF. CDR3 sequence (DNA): TGCAGCGTTGACGGGACAGATAATGAAAAACTGTTTTTT.

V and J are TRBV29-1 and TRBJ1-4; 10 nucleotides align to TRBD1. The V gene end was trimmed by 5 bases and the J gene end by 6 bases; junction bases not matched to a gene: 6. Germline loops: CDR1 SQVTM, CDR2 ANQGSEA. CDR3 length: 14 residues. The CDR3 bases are TGCAGCGTTCGGACAGGGACAGGGGATGAAAAACTGTTTTTT. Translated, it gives CSVRTGTGDEKLFF.

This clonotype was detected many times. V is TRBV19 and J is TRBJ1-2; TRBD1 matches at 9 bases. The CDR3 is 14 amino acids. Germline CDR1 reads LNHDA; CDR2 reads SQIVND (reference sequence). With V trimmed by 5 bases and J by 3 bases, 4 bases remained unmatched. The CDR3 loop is CASSRRDRDYGYTF. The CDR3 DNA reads TGTGCCAGTAGTCGCCGGGACAGGGACTATGGCTACACCTTC.

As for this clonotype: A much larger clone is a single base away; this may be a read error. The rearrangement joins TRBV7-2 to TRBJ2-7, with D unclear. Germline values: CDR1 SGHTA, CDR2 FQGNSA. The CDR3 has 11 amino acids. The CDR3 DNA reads TGTGCCAGCAGTTTAGGATCGCCGGCAGTTTTC. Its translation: CASSLGSPAVF.

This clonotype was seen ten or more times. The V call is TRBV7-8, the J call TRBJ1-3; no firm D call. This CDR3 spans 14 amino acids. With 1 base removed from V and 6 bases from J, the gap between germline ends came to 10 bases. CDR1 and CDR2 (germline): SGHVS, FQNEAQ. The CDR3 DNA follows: TGTGCCAGCAGCTTAGAATGGTGGGAAAACACCATATATTTT. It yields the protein CASSLEWWENTIYF.

CDR3 amino acids: CASTDLEGYTF. DNA for the CDR3: TGTGCCAGCACCGACTTAGAAGGCTACACCTTC. This chain uses TRBV2 with TRBJ1-2, with D unresolved. The V end lost 7 bases, the J end lost 8 bases, and 11 bases lay between the germline ends. This CDR3 region has 11 residues. Germline V CDR1 and CDR2: SNHLY, FYNNEI.

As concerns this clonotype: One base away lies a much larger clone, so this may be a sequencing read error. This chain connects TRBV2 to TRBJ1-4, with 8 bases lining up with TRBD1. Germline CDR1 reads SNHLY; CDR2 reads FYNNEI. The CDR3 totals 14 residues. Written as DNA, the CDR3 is TGTGCCGGCAGTGACGGGACAGGCTGGGAAAAACTGTTTTTT. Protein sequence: CAGSDGTGWEKLFF.

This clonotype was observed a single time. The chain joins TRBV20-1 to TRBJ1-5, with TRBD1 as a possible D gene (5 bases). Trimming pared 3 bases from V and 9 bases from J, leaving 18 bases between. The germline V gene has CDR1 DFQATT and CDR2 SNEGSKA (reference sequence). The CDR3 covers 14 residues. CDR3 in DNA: TGCAGTGCTAGGGTGGGGCCCGCCTATGGGCCCCAGCATTTT. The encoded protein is CSARVGPAYGPQHF.